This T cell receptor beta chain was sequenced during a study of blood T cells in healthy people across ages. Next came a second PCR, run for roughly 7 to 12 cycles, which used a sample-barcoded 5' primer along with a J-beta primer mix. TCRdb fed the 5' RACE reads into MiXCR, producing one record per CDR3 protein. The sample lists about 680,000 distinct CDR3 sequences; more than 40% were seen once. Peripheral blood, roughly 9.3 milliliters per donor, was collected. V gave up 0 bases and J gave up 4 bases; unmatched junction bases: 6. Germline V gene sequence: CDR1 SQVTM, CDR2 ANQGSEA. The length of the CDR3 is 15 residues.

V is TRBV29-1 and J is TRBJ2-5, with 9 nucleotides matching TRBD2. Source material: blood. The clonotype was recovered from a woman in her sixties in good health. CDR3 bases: TGCAGCGTTGAAGAGGGGACTAGCCGTCCAGAGACCCAGTACTTC. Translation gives CSVEEGTSRPETQYF.